The present T cell receptor beta chain was sequenced within a study of CD8 T cells in acute hepatitis C reinfection. The V gene lost 0 bases and the J gene lost 2 bases, with 12 bases spanning the gap. Germline CDR1 is SGHDT and CDR2 is YYEEEE. The CDR3 consists of 15 residues. Repertoires were generated with immunoSEQ multiplex PCR, while TCRdb's copy carries only in-frame clones and drops some. The table lists more than 35,000 clones, 87% of them singletons, with less than 0.6% in the top ten. In the case of this clone: What it binds is not known.

Time point noted: naive CD8 control sorted from an acute-time-point sample. Surface staining used CD3, CD8 and CD45RO, with dead cells excluded. General study findings and limits: Overrepresentation in the naive pool did not explain the preferential TRBV04 and TRBV06 usage seen in all groups. Exact CDR3 sharing with other epitopes was rare, possibly method-limited.

The chain is built from TRBV5-6 and TRBJ2-7; possibly TRBD1 for D (6 bases). Specimen: naive CD8+ T cells from PBMCs. This sequence originates from a man aged 25-45 years with chronic hepatitis C. CDR3 nucleotides: TGTGCCAGCAGCTTGGGGGCAGGGGCCGCCTACGAGCAGTACTTC. The encoded protein is CASSLGAGAAYEQYF.